These 2 T cell receptor beta chains came from one sample sequenced in a study of blood T cells in healthy people across ages. The second PCR ran roughly 7 to 12 cycles with a sample-barcoded 5' primer and J-beta primers. TCRdb fed the 5' RACE reads into MiXCR, producing one record per CDR3 protein. The sample consists of nearly 800,000 distinct CDR3 sequences, 20% to 25% of them appearing once. These data are also associated with another study on T cells of mothers and their children.

The specimen sequenced was blood. The receptors here all came from a boy younger than 18 in good health.

This chain joins TRBV2 and TRBJ1-2; the D gene is possibly TRBD1 (5 bases). Trimming left V 5 bases short and J 2 bases short, with 9 bases between. The CDR3 length is 13 residues. CDR1 and CDR2 from the germline V gene are SNHLY and FYNNEI. CDR3 loop: CASSRSGNYGYTF. The CDR3 nucleotides read TGTGCCAGCAGTCGATCAGGGAACTATGGCTACACCTTC.

This chain's CDR3 is CASSRTSGNEQFF. The CDR3 nucleotides are TGTGCCAGCAGTCGGACTAGCGGGAATGAGCAGTTCTTC. The V gene is TRBV6-5, the J gene TRBJ2-1; TRBD2 aligns across 11 bases. The germline V gene has CDR1 MNHEY and CDR2 SVGAGI. V shed 5 bases and J 7 bases; nucleotides not matched to a gene: 1. The length of the CDR3 is 13 residues.